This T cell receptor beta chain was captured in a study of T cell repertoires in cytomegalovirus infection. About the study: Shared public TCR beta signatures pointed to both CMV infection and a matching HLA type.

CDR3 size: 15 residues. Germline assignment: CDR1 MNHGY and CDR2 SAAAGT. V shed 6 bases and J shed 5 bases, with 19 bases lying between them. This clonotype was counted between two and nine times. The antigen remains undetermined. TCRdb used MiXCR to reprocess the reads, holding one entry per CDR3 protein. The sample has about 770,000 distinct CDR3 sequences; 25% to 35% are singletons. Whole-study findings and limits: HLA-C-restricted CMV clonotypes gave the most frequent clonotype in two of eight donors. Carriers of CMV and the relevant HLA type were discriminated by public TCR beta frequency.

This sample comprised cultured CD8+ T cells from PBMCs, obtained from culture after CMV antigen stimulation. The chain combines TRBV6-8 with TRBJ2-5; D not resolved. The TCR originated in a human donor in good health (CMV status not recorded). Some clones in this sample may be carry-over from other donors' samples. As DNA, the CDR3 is TGTGCCAGCAGACCCCTCCCTACCGTCCCGGAGACCCAGTACTTC. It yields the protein CASRPLPTVPETQYF.